The 30 T cell receptor beta chains below were found in one sample sequenced in a study of T cell responses to AZD1222 COVID-19 vaccine. Sequencing used immunoSEQ multiplex PCR; TCRdb keeps in-frame clones, though not all of them. The data show some 96,000 clones, 85% to 90% seen once. The material sequenced was peripheral blood, taken on day 0 of AZD1222 vaccination. All receptors come from an adult in good health.

This clone was picked up one time. This chain uses TRBV28 with TRBJ1-4, with TRBD1 matching 8 bases. Germline V CDR1 and CDR2: MDHEN, SYDVKM. The CDR3 consists of 16 residues. J gave up 4 bases and V 6 bases, and 10 bases lay outside the gene matches. CDR3 amino acids: CASSLTQQGVNEKLFF. In DNA form, the CDR3 reads TGTGCCAGCAGCCTCACTCAACAGGGGGTTAATGAAAAACTGTTTTTT. The complete variable domain, with remaining parts taken from reference TRBV28 and TRBJ1-4, reads DVKVTQSSRYLVKRTGEKVFLECVQDMDHENMFWYRQDPGLGLRLIYFSYDVKMKEKGDIPEGYSVSREKKERFSLILESASTNQTSMYLCASSLTQQGVNEKLFFGSGTQLSVL.

The chain carries TRBV2 and TRBJ2-7; D remains ambiguous. The CDR3 is 14 residues long. Germline assignment: CDR1 SNHLY and CDR2 FYNNEI. V dropped 2 bases and J dropped 3 bases, with 11 bases sitting between them. CDR3 coding DNA: TGTGCCAGCAGTGAACGTCCGAGCAACTACGAGCAGTACTTC. Its protein is CASSERPSNYEQYF.

This sequence joins TRBV7-8 and TRBJ2-7; 12 nucleotides align to TRBD1. J was trimmed by 3 bases and V by 2 bases; bases with no gene match: 8. The CDR3 loop spans 17 amino acids. Germline V lookup: CDR1 SGHVS, CDR2 FQNEAQ. The CDR3 nucleotides read TGTGCCAGCAGCTTACCTCCGGGACAGGGGGCCCTCTACGAGCAGTACTTC. Translated: CASSLPPGQGALYEQYF.

The chain joins TRBV6-5 to TRBJ1-2; tentatively, D is TRBD1 (5 bases). This CDR3 is built from 12 residues. Germline lookup yields CDR1 MNHEY and CDR2 SVGAGI. Trimming shortened V by 5 bases and J by 6 bases, and 10 bases separated the two germline ends. CDR3 region: CASSQGFDGYTF. The CDR3, as DNA: TGTGCCAGCAGTCAGGGATTTGATGGCTACACCTTC.

V gene TRBV12-3 or TRBV12-4 combines with J gene TRBJ2-3; 7 nucleotides align to TRBD2. Trimming at V came to 8 bases and at J to 6 bases, leaving 5 bases not matched to a gene. The CDR3 loop spans 12 amino acids. CDR3 protein: CASGGGGDTQYF. CDR3 bases: TGTGCCAGCGGCGGGGGAGGGGATACGCAGTATTTT.

The chain uses TRBV19 and TRBJ1-5; D is perhaps TRBD1 (6 bases). Germline V lookup: CDR1 LNHDA, CDR2 SQIVND (reference sequence). V lost 4 bases, J lost 10 bases, and 17 bases lay in between. CDR3 size: 14 residues. CDR3 sequence: CASSSRQAYEPQHF. The DNA of the CDR3 is TGTGCCAGTAGTAGCCGACAGGCCTATGAACCCCAGCATTTT.

The rearrangement joins TRBV18 to TRBJ1-6; no reliable D call. Trimming took off 2 bases at V and 0 bases at J, with 14 bases between the two ends. There are 18 residues in the CDR3. CDR1 and CDR2 (germline): KGHSH, LQKENI. CDR3 sequence: CASSPTLRTSSYNSPLHF. CDR3 bases: TGTGCCAGCTCACCAACCCTCCGCACGAGCTCCTATAATTCACCCCTCCACTTT.

The V gene is TRBV9, the J gene TRBJ1-4, with TRBD1 as a possible D gene (5 bases). From germline, CDR1 is SGDLS and CDR2 YYNGEE. The CDR3 sequence is 15 residues long. V lost 0 bases, J lost 7 bases, and 13 bases lay in between. CDR3 in amino acids: CASSVEGTPSEKLFF. The DNA of the CDR3 is TGTGCCAGCAGCGTAGAAGGGACCCCCTCTGAAAAACTGTTTTTT.

The chain links TRBV20-1 to TRBJ2-7; unclear D gene. CDR3 length equals 12 residues. V was clipped by 3 bases and J by 7 bases, with 13 bases between them. Per germline, CDR1 DFQATT and CDR2 SNEGSKA (reference sequence). The chain's CDR3 is CSASRPQEEQYF. Written as DNA, the CDR3 is TGCAGTGCTAGTAGGCCTCAAGAAGAGCAGTACTTC.

This clone was recorded only once. The chain recombines TRBV3-1 (or the pseudogene TRBV3-2) with TRBJ2-1; 12 nucleotides match TRBD2. V lost 6 bases to trimming and J lost 6 bases; unmatched junction nucleotides: 6. The CDR3 sequence is 15 residues long. Germline CDR1 reads LGHDT; CDR2 reads YNNKEL (reference sequence). CDR3 in amino acids: CASSLGLAGPNEQFF. As DNA, the CDR3 is TGTGCCAGCAGTCTCGGACTAGCGGGACCCAATGAGCAGTTCTTC.

The gene calls are TRBV4-2 and TRBJ2-7; D tentatively fits TRBD1 or TRBD2 (5 bases each). Germline CDR1 LGHNA, CDR2 YNFKEQ. The CDR3 totals 14 residues. V gave up 4 bases and J gave up 9 bases, with 19 bases separating them. The CDR3 DNA sequence: TGTGCCAGCAGCCTAGACGTAGAGGGTACAGGGCAGTACTTC. This encodes CASSLDVEGTGQYF.

This clone occurred once. The rearrangement links TRBV9 to TRBJ1-4, with 7 bases aligning to TRBD1. Germline V gene lookup returns CDR1 SGDLS and CDR2 YYNGEE. Trimming took 0 bases from V and 1 from J; bases not matched to a gene: 3. This CDR3 region has 16 residues. The CDR3 protein is CASSVGTGETNEKLFF. The CDR3 bases are TGTGCCAGCAGCGTAGGGACAGGAGAAACTAATGAAAAACTGTTTTTT.

In its sample, this clone was seen once. The gene calls are TRBV3-1 (or the pseudogene TRBV3-2) and TRBJ1-1; D might be TRBD1 (6 bases). The CDR3 is made up of 18 amino acids. The germline V gene has CDR1 LGHDT and CDR2 YNNKEL (reference sequence). V shed 2 bases and J shed 1 base, with 20 bases lying between them. This chain's CDR3 is CASSQSGGRVFGNTEAFF. DNA of the CDR3: TGTGCCAGCAGCCAATCGGGGGGGCGCGTATTCGGGAACACTGAAGCTTTCTTT.

The V gene is TRBV28, the J gene TRBJ2-1, with TRBD1 matching 7 bases. Germline trimming cut 6 bases from V and 0 bases from J; bases unmatched to any gene: 8. Looked up from germline, CDR1 is MDHEN and CDR2 is SYDVKM. The CDR3 totals 16 residues. For the CDR3, the DNA is TGTGCCAGCAGACGACAGGGATTGAGCTCCTACAATGAGCAGTTCTTC. Encoded protein: CASRRQGLSSYNEQFF.

The V call is TRBV7-8, the J call TRBJ2-4; D unclear. CDR3 size: 21 residues. V lost 2 bases to trimming and J lost 0 bases, with 26 bases between them. Germline loops: CDR1 SGHVS, CDR2 FQNEAQ. The CDR3 DNA follows: TGTGCCAGCAGCTTACCTTCAACCCAGGATGCAGAATTCCGAGCCAAAAACATTCAGTACTTC. Translating it yields CASSLPSTQDAEFRAKNIQYF.

In its sample, this clone was seen a few times. The gene calls are TRBV7-9 and TRBJ2-1; TRBD2 agrees at 12 bases. The V gene end was trimmed by 3 bases and the J gene end by 7 bases; junction bases not matched to a gene: 4. Germline CDR1 and CDR2: SEHNR and FQNEAQ (reference sequence). The CDR3 extends over 15 amino acids. CDR3 residues: CASSLTSGRLNEQFF. CDR3 sequence (DNA): TGTGCCAGCAGCTTGACTAGCGGGAGATTAAATGAGCAGTTCTTC. Drawing the rest from reference TRBV7-9 and TRBJ2-1, the complete variable domain is DTGVSQNPRHKITKRGQNVTFRCDPISEHNRLYWYRQTLGQGPEFLTYFQNEAQLEKSRLLSDRFSAERPKGSFSTLEIQRTEQGDSAMYLCASSLTSGRLNEQFFGPGTRLTVL.

V and J are TRBV5-6 and TRBJ1-5, with D perhaps TRBD1 (6 bases). In germline, CDR1 is SGHDT, CDR2 YYEEEE. V was shortened by 1 base and J by 6 bases, with 17 bases between the two germline ends. The CDR3 spans 16 residues. The CDR3: CASSLRSWGARQPQHF. In nucleotides, the CDR3 is TGTGCCAGCAGCTTGAGATCTTGGGGGGCGCGTCAGCCCCAGCATTTT.

This clone appeared a single time. The CDR3 nucleotides read TGTGCCAGCAGTTACTCCCTAGCCAAAAACATTCAGTACTTC. This translates into CASSYSLAKNIQYF. The V call is TRBV6-2 or TRBV6-3, the J call TRBJ2-4; D gene uncertain. V was clipped by 0 bases and J by 0 bases, with 3 bases between them. This CDR3 has 14 residues. Germline CDR1 reads MNHEY; CDR2 reads SVGEGT.

The V gene is TRBV4-2, the J gene TRBJ1-2, with D tentatively TRBD1 (6 bases). CDR1 and CDR2 (germline): LGHNA, YNFKEQ. Trimming took off 6 bases at V and 3 bases at J, with 14 bases between the two ends. The CDR3 has 14 residues. CDR3 loop: CASSPLGGDYGYTF. As DNA, the CDR3 is TGTGCCAGCAGTCCACTAGGGGGGGACTATGGCTACACCTTC.

This clone was detected only once. This chain links TRBV5-1 with TRBJ2-7; tentatively, D is TRBD1 (5 bases). The V and J ends lost 0 bases and 2 bases respectively, with 15 bases between them. CDR3 length: 16 residues. Germline V lookup: CDR1 SGHRS, CDR2 YFSETQ. CDR3 protein: CASSLALGLRAYEQYF. CDR3 nucleotides: TGCGCCAGCAGCTTGGCGTTAGGGCTCAGGGCCTACGAGCAGTACTTC.

This chain joins TRBV7-9 and TRBJ1-6; the match to TRBD1 covers 7 bases. Germline CDR1 SEHNR, CDR2 FQNEAQ (reference sequence). The CDR3 consists of 15 residues. Trimming cost V 3 bases and J 10 bases; bases outside gene matches: 9. CDR3 DNA sequence: TGTGCCAGCAGCTTCGGGGACAGTTTGCGATCACCCCTCCACTTT. It codes for CASSFGDSLRSPLHF.

V and J are TRBV4-3 and TRBJ2-1; D uncertain. The CDR3 is 13 amino acids. V was clipped by 2 bases and J by 8 bases, with 10 bases between them. Germline CDR1 and CDR2: LGHNA and YSLEER. For the CDR3, the DNA is TGCGCCAGCAGCCAAAATCCCGGCGATGAGCAGTTCTTC. This sequence encodes CASSQNPGDEQFF.

This chain connects TRBV5-6 to TRBJ2-7, with 9 bases fitting TRBD2. The CDR3 spans 16 residues. Germline CDR1 SGHDT, CDR2 YYEEEE. The V gene end was trimmed by 4 bases and the J gene end by 4 bases; junction bases not matched to a gene: 12. The CDR3 region is CASSPMSGLAGYEQYF. CDR3 nucleotides: TGTGCCAGCAGCCCGATGTCGGGACTAGCAGGGTACGAGCAGTACTTC.

This clone was picked up many times. The V gene is TRBV7-4, the J gene TRBJ1-5; 10 bases line up with TRBD1. This CDR3 has 15 amino acids. Germline lookup yields CDR1 SGHVT and CDR2 SQSDAQ. The junction had 2 bases not matched to a gene; V was cut back by 5 bases and J by 1 base. CDR3 sequence reads: CASSATGGSNQPQHF. In DNA, the CDR3 is TGTGCCAGCAGCGCGACAGGGGGCAGCAATCAGCCCCAGCATTTT.

This chain connects TRBV10-3 to TRBJ1-5, with TRBD1 matching 7 bases. Germline-derived CDR1 and CDR2 are ENHRY and SYGVKD. This CDR3 comprises 14 residues. With 9 bases clipped from V and 4 bases from J, the junction kept 9 bases outside the gene matches. CDR3 sequence: CAISQTGRNQPQHF. Here the CDR3 DNA reads TGTGCCATATCGCAGACAGGGAGGAATCAGCCCCAGCATTTT.

The V and J genes are TRBV7-6 and TRBJ2-1; D might be TRBD1 (6 bases). Germline CDR1 and CDR2: SGHVS and FNYEAQ. Between the trimmed V and J ends, which lost 4 bases and 10 bases, there was a span of 17 bases. This CDR3 is built from 14 residues. As DNA, the CDR3 is TGTGCCAGCAGCTCGCGAACAGGGTTCAACGAGCAGTTCTTC. It encodes CASSSRTGFNEQFF. The full variable domain, with the rest looked up from reference TRBV7-6 and TRBJ2-1, is GAGVSQSPRYKVTKRGQDVALRCDPISGHVSLYWYRQALGQGPEFLTYFNYEAQQDKSGLPNDRFSAERPEGSISTLTIQRTEQRDSAMYRCASSSRTGFNEQFFGPGTRLTVL.

The chain links TRBV30 to TRBJ2-7, with D unclear. The germline V gene has CDR1 GTSNPN and CDR2 SVGIG (reference sequence). Trimming pared 0 bases from V and 5 bases from J, leaving 5 bases between. The CDR3 length is 11 residues. CDR3 protein: CAWSVRDEQYF. CDR3 DNA sequence: TGTGCCTGGAGTGTCCGGGACGAGCAGTACTTC.

J is TRBJ1-5 and V is TRBV24-1, with no clear D. Germline V CDR1 and CDR2: KGHDR, SFDVKD. This CDR3 is 15 amino acids long. V shed 3 bases and J shed 3 bases, with 11 bases lying between them. CDR3 amino acids: CATSDRDQINQPQHF. The CDR3 coding sequence is TGTGCCACCAGTGATCGAGACCAGATCAATCAGCCCCAGCATTTT.

This chain uses TRBV27 with TRBJ1-1; TRBD1 matches 8 bases. J gave up 4 bases and V 0 bases, and 1 base lay outside the gene matches. The CDR3 is made up of 14 amino acids. The germline V gene encodes CDR1 MNHEY and CDR2 SMNVEV (reference sequence). CDR3 DNA: TGTGCCAGCAGTTTATCTGGACAGGGCACTGAAGCTTTCTTT. Its protein product is CASSLSGQGTEAFF.

V usage is TRBV5-3 and J usage is TRBJ1-6; possible D gene TRBD1, 5 bases. TRBV5-3 is an ORF; its function is uncertain. The length of the CDR3 is 15 residues. With 2 bases removed from V and 10 bases from J, the gap between germline ends came to 16 bases. The CDR3 loop reads CARSFGRRVRSPLHF. CDR3 nucleotides: TGTGCCAGAAGCTTCGGTCGCAGGGTGCGCTCACCCCTCCACTTT.